Below are 26 T cell receptor beta chains sequenced from a single sample in a study of T cells in Graves' hyperthyroidism and ophthalmopathy. From RNA transcripts, TCR beta CDR3 regions were amplified. During a first-round RT-PCR of the TCR CDR3, the HTBI primer set was used. TCRdb re-called the multiplex PCR reads through MiXCR, storing one row per CDR3 protein. The sample includes roughly 290,000 distinct CDR3 sequences, more than 15% of them seen just once. Sequencing was done on a sample of blood. These receptor sequences come from a woman aged 55 to 70 with Graves' ophthalmopathy.

This clonotype was counted only a few times. The gene calls are TRBV5-1 and TRBJ2-3; 16 bases line up with TRBD2. The ends lost 4 bases at V and 5 bases at J; junction bases unmatched: 7. The CDR3 spans 17 residues. The germline CDR1 and CDR2 sequences are SGHRS and YFSETQ. CDR3 DNA: TGCGCCAGCAGCACCGGGACTAGCGGGAGGGCCTTAGATACGCAGTATTTT. Translation: CASSTGTSGRALDTQYF.

This clonotype was observed a few times. This CDR3 reads CASSQVPGTDTQYF. The CDR3 nucleotides are TGTGCCAGCAGCCAAGTCCCAGGCACAGATACGCAGTATTTT. The chain combines TRBV4-2 with TRBJ2-3, with D unclear. The CDR3 is 14 residues long. Germline V CDR1 and CDR2: LGHNA, YNFKEQ. The V gene lost 1 base and the J gene lost 1 base, with 6 bases spanning the gap.

This clonotype was counted at least ten times. This chain links TRBV20-1 with TRBJ2-2, with 7 bases matching TRBD2. The CDR3 has 13 amino acids. CDR1 and CDR2 from the germline V gene are DFQATT and SNEGSKA (reference sequence). The V and J ends lost 0 bases and 6 bases, in that order; junction bases with no gene match: 1. The CDR3 sequence: CSARELAAGELFF. The CDR3 bases are TGCAGTGCTAGAGAGCTAGCGGCCGGGGAGCTGTTTTTT.

On this clonotype: This may be a read error: a much more frequent sequence differs by one nucleotide. V gene TRBV7-2 combines with J gene TRBJ2-5; TRBD2 matches 8 bases. This CDR3 contains 15 residues. CDR1 is SGHTA and CDR2 is FQGNSA in the germline V gene. The CDR3 loop reads CASSFQSGGRENQYF. The CDR3 DNA reads TGTGCCAGCAGTTTTCAAAGCGGGGGCCGGGAGAACCAGTACTTC.

This clonotype was picked up a small number of times. V usage is TRBV20-1 and J usage is TRBJ2-7; 8 bases line up with TRBD2. The ends lost 3 bases at V and 3 bases at J; junction bases unmatched: 13. Germline CDR1 and CDR2: DFQATT and SNEGSKA (reference sequence). The CDR3 extends over 16 amino acids. The CDR3 loop reads CSASPGGGGLYYEQYF. DNA of the CDR3: TGCAGTGCTAGCCCGGGGGGGGGAGGTTTATACTACGAGCAGTACTTC.

This clonotype was recorded once. The genes are TRBV18 and TRBJ2-1, with D uncertain. The germline V gene has CDR1 KGHSH and CDR2 LQKENI. The V end lost 6 bases, the J end lost 2 bases, and 14 bases lay between the germline ends. The CDR3 is 15 amino acids. CDR3 DNA sequence: TGTGCCAGCTCCCCCAATGACATTCCCTACAATGAGCAGTTCTTC. Its translation is CASSPNDIPYNEQFF.

Note on this clonotype: A much larger clone lies one base from this, so it may be a read error. The rearrangement links TRBV7-9 to TRBJ2-7; TRBD2 aligns across 8 bases. The CDR3 covers 17 residues. CDR1 SEHNR and CDR2 FQNEAQ come from the germline V gene (reference sequence). V gave up 7 bases and J gave up 5 bases; unmatched junction bases: 19. The chain's CDR3 is CASNRLGGRKSTDEQYF. The CDR3 DNA reads as TGTGCCAGCAACCGTTTAGGCGGGAGGAAGAGTACGGACGAGCAGTACTTC.

This clonotype has more than one count but fewer than ten. A much larger clone lies a single base off, so this may be a read error. The chain joins TRBV7-6 to TRBJ1-2; possibly TRBD1 for D (5 bases). This CDR3 is 13 amino acids long. Germline-derived CDR1 and CDR2 are SGHVS and FNYEAQ. Trimming took 1 base from V and 3 from J, leaving 6 bases between them. CDR3 nucleotide sequence: TGTGCCAGCAGCTTAGTGGGGGACTATGGCTACACCTTC. Encoded protein: CASSLVGDYGYTF.

This clonotype has at least ten counts. This chain joins TRBV7-9 and TRBJ2-4; 7 nucleotides agree with TRBD1. With V trimmed by 3 bases and J by 8 bases, 7 bases remained unmatched. Germline CDR1 is SEHNR and CDR2 is FQNEAQ (reference sequence). This CDR3 region has 14 residues. The CDR3 reads CASSLMTGRDIQYF. As DNA, the CDR3 is TGTGCCAGCAGCTTGATGACAGGGAGAGACATTCAGTACTTC.

This clonotype was observed at least ten times. The chain links TRBV6-1 to TRBJ2-1; no firm D call. Germline V gene data show CDR1 as MNHNS and CDR2 as SASEGT. V lost 7 bases and J lost 6, with 19 bases in between. The CDR3 sequence is 15 residues long. CDR3 DNA sequence: TGTGCCAGCACCCCCGACTTATCATCTAGCAATGAGCAGTTCTTC. It is translated as CASTPDLSSSNEQFF.

The table lists this clonotype with many counts. The chain recombines TRBV7-2 with TRBJ1-3, with D possibly being TRBD1 (6 bases). The CDR3 contains 17 residues. Germline V lookup: CDR1 SGHTA, CDR2 FQGNSA. V lost 5 bases and J 4 bases, leaving 21 bases between the germline ends. The chain's CDR3 is CASSPGSGGLAGNTIYF. The DNA of the CDR3 is TGTGCCAGCAGCCCCGGTAGTGGGGGGCTGGCGGGAAACACCATATATTTT.

V and J are TRBV5-1 and TRBJ1-2; possible D gene TRBD1, 6 bases. Germline V gene lookup returns CDR1 SGHRS and CDR2 YFSETQ. The germline V and J ends were trimmed by 5 bases and 3 bases, with 17 bases remaining between them. The length of the CDR3 is 15 residues. CDR3 DNA sequence: TGCGCCAGCAGTCCGAGGGGGGGCGCCGACTATGGCTACACCTTC. Residues: CASSPRGGADYGYTF.

Comments on this clonotype: A read error may account for a junction end that differs from germline. The V gene is TRBV11-2, the J gene TRBJ2-7, with D unresolved. Germline-derived CDR1 and CDR2 are SGHAT and FQNNGV. The CDR3 consists of 11 residues. CDR3 DNA: TGTACCAGCAGCTCACATTACGAGCAGTACTTC. This gives the protein CTSSSHYEQYF.

The chain has TRBV7-9 and TRBJ2-1; TRBD2 matches at 11 bases. V dropped 5 bases and J dropped 0; count of bases not matched to a gene: 6. The CDR3 contains 17 residues. The germline CDR1 and CDR2 sequences are SEHNR and FQNEAQ (reference sequence). The CDR3 DNA follows: TGTGCCAGCAGCGGGGGGACTAGCGGAAGCTCCTACAATGAGCAGTTCTTC. Translating it yields CASSGGTSGSSYNEQFF.

V and J are TRBV2 and TRBJ1-6; tentative D call: TRBD1 (6 bases). Germline CDR1 SNHLY, CDR2 FYNNEI. CDR3 size: 13 residues. V was cut by 6 bases and J by 13 bases, with 16 bases left in between. CDR3 amino acids: CASRGGGPAPLHF. The CDR3 nucleotides are TGTGCCAGCAGGGGGGGGGGCCCCGCTCCCCTCCACTTT.

This clonotype was seen ten or more times. The chain uses TRBV6-1 and TRBJ1-3, with 10 bases aligning to TRBD1. Germline V CDR1 and CDR2: MNHNS, SASEGT. With 6 bases clipped from V and 7 bases from J, the junction kept 6 bases outside the gene matches. The CDR3 consists of 14 residues. The CDR3 protein is CASSLTDRGNTIYF. The DNA of the CDR3 is TGTGCCAGCAGCCTGACGGACAGGGGGAACACCATATATTTT.

The chain carries TRBV27 and TRBJ2-5; D might be TRBD2 (5 bases). CDR1 is MNHEY and CDR2 is SMNVEV in the germline V gene (reference sequence). Trimming removed 8 bases at V and 5 bases at J, with 18 bases between. The CDR3 loop spans 14 amino acids. CDR3 in DNA: TGTGCCAGCGGTGCCCCGAGGGTTCAGGAGACCCAGTACTTC. Translated, it gives CASGAPRVQETQYF.

This clonotype has a count of ten or more. J is TRBJ1-1 and V is TRBV7-2; D is unresolved. This CDR3 comprises 13 residues. The germline V gene encodes CDR1 SGHTA and CDR2 FQGNSA. Between the trimmed V and J ends, which lost 2 bases and 2 bases, there was a span of 6 bases. The CDR3 loop is CASSLYKNTEAFF. Here the CDR3 DNA reads TGTGCCAGCAGCTTATATAAAAACACTGAAGCTTTCTTT. Full variable domain (remainder filled in from reference TRBV7-2 and TRBJ1-1): GAGVSQSPSNKVTEKGKDVELRCDPISGHTALYWYRQSLGQGLEFLIYFQGNSAPDKSGLPSDRFSAERTGGSVSTLTIQRTQQEDSAVYLCASSLYKNTEAFFGQGTRLTVV.

This clonotype appeared a single time. This chain joins TRBV27 and TRBJ1-5, with D hard to call. The CDR3 runs to 13 residues. V dropped 6 bases and J dropped 0 bases, with 6 bases sitting between them. Germline values: CDR1 MNHEY, CDR2 SMNVEV (reference sequence). The CDR3 is CASRGHSNQPQHF. CDR3 in DNA: TGTGCCAGCAGGGGCCATAGCAATCAGCCCCAGCATTTT.

This rearrangement joins TRBV10-3 to TRBJ2-7; 8 nucleotides agree with TRBD2. The V gene's germline CDR1 is ENHRY and CDR2 SYGVKD. V lost 9 bases, J lost 0 bases, and 7 bases stayed unmatched. There are 14 residues in the CDR3. The CDR3 region has the DNA TGTGCCATACGGGGGGGCCCGAGCTCCTACGAGCAGTACTTC. This codes for CAIRGGPSSYEQYF.

This clonotype was found many times. This chain uses TRBV18 with TRBJ1-5; a possible D gene is TRBD1 (5 bases). V was cut by 2 bases and J by 5 bases, with 13 bases left in between. The CDR3 length is 15 residues. Germline V gene data show CDR1 as KGHSH and CDR2 as LQKENI. The CDR3 sequence is CASSPNQGGDQPQHF. In DNA form, the CDR3 reads TGTGCCAGCTCACCAAACCAGGGAGGGGATCAGCCCCAGCATTTT.

The sample holds many counts of this clonotype. The chain combines TRBV7-2 with TRBJ2-4; 7 nucleotides line up with TRBD1. V lost 5 bases, J lost 8 bases, and 9 bases stayed unmatched. From germline, CDR1 is SGHTA and CDR2 FQGNSA. This CDR3 has 14 amino acids. In nucleotides, the CDR3 is TGTGCCAGCAGCCCACAGGGGAATGATGACATTCAGTACTTC. Protein sequence: CASSPQGNDDIQYF.

Many counts were recorded for this clonotype. The chain is built from TRBV12-3 or TRBV12-4 and TRBJ1-6; possibly TRBD1 for D (5 bases). The CDR3 totals 14 residues. The V gene lost 6 bases and the J gene lost 8 bases, with 14 bases spanning the gap. The CDR3 bases are TGTGCCAGCAGCCTCAACGGGGGAGATTCACCCCTCCACTTT. This codes for CASSLNGGDSPLHF.

There are a few counts of this clonotype. The gene calls are TRBV5-6 and TRBJ2-7; D gene ambiguous. This CDR3 is built from 13 residues. From germline, CDR1 is SGHDT and CDR2 YYEEEE. V dropped 8 bases and J dropped 4 bases, with 16 bases sitting between them. The CDR3 DNA reads as TGTGCCAGTAAAGAATTCGAAGGTTACGAGCAGTACTTC. Encoded protein: CASKEFEGYEQYF.

The sample holds many counts of this clonotype. The chain uses TRBV7-2 and TRBJ2-5; the match to TRBD2 covers 7 bases. CDR3 length: 16 amino acids. Germline CDR1 reads SGHTA; CDR2 reads FQGNSA. The V and J ends lost 1 base and 4 bases, in that order; junction bases with no gene match: 9. The CDR3 spells CASSLEFGRGLETQYF. CDR3 in DNA: TGTGCCAGCAGCTTAGAGTTCGGGCGGGGGTTAGAGACCCAGTACTTC. The full variable domain, rest sourced from reference TRBV7-2 and TRBJ2-5, is GAGVSQSPSNKVTEKGKDVELRCDPISGHTALYWYRQSLGQGLEFLIYFQGNSAPDKSGLPSDRFSAERTGGSVSTLTIQRTQQEDSAVYLCASSLEFGRGLETQYFGPGTRLLVL.

This clonotype was counted ten times or more. V usage is TRBV2 and J usage is TRBJ2-5; 7 positions match TRBD2. After removal of 3 bases from V and 5 bases from J, the junction contained 3 bases not matched to a gene. The V gene's germline CDR1 is SNHLY and CDR2 FYNNEI. The CDR3 is made up of 13 amino acids. DNA of the CDR3: TGTGCCAGCAGTGATGGGAGGGAGGAGACCCAGTACTTC. It codes for CASSDGREETQYF.